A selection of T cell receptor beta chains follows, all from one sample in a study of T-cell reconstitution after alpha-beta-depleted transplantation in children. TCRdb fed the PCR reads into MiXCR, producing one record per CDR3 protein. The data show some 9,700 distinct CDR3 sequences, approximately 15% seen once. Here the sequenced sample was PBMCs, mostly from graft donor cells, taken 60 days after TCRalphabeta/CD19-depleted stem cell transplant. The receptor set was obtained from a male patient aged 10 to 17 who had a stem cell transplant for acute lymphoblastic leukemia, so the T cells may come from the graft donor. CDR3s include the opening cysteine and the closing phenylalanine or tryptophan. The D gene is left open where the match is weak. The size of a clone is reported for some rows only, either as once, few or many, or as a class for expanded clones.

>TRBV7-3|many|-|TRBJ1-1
TGTGCCAGCAGCTTAACGGAGGTAACTGAAGCTTTCTTT
CASSLTEVTEAFF
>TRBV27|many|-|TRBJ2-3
TGTGCCAGACGGGCAGATACGCAGTATTTT
CARRADTQYF
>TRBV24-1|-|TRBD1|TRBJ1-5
TGTGCCACCAGTAAGACAGGGGCGATCAATCAGCCCCAGCATTTT
CATSKTGAINQPQHF
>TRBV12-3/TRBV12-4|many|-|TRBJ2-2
TGTGCCAGCAATAAACCGGGTGGTATGACAGCCACCGGGGAGCTGTTTTTT
CASNKPGGMTATGELFF
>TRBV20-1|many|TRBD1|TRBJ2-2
TGCAGTGCCGCCGACAGGGAGAACACCGGGGAGCTGTTTTTT
CSAADRENTGELFF
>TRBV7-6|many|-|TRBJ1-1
TGTGCCAGCAGCCACCTAGGAGGGACTGAAGCTTTCTTT
CASSHLGGTEAFF
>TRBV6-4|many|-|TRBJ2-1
TGTGCCAGCTTTGAAGGGGGTTTCAGGAGGAGCTCCTACAATGAGCAGTTCTTC
CASFEGGFRRSSYNEQFF
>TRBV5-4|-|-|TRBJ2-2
TGTGCCAGCAGCACGGGGGACACCCCTCGGGCCGGGGAGCTGTTTTTT
CASSTGDTPRAGELFF
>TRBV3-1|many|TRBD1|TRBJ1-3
TGTGCCAGCAGCCGACAAGGGACAGCCAGCTCTGGAAACACCATATATTTT
CASSRQGTASSGNTIYF
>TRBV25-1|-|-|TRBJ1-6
TGTGCCAGCAGTGGTTATACAGGGAACAATTCACCCCTCCACTTT
CASSGYTGNNSPLHF
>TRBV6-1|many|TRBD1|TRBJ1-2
TGTGCCAGCAGCCACCTTCCGGGACAGGGGGCCCCCATGGATGGCTACACCTTC
CASSHLPGQGAPMDGYTF
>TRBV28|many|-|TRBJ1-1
TGTGCCAGCAGTTTATTATATAATTTCGGGCAGGCCGGGGGCACTGAAGCTTTCTTT
CASSLLYNFGQAGGTEAFF
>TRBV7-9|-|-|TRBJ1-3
TGTGCCAGCAGCTTAGCGGTTGGAAACACCATATATTTT
CASSLAVGNTIYF
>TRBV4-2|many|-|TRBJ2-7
TGTGCCAGCAGCCACACAGGGTTTTACGAGCAGTACTTC
CASSHTGFYEQYF
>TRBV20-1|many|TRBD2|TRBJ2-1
TGCAGTGCTAGGCCTCCCGGACTAGCGGGCTACAATGAGCAGTTCTTC
CSARPPGLAGYNEQFF
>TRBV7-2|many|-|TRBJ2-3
TGTGCCAGCAGCTTATACTCCAACACAGATACGCAGTATTTT
CASSLYSNTDTQYF
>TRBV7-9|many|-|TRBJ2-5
TGTGCCAGCAGCCACCGGACAGCGCAAGAGACCCAGTACTTC
CASSHRTAQETQYF
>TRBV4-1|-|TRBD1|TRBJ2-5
TGCGCCAGCAGCCCCGGGACAGGGGGTGAGACCCAGTACTTC
CASSPGTGGETQYF
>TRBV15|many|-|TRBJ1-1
TGTGCCACCAGCAGAGTCCCCCCCAGCCTTCTTGGAGCTTTCTTT
CATSRVPPSLLGAFF
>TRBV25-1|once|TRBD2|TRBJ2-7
TGTGCCAGCAGTGAATCGGTACTAGCGGAGGACTACGAGCAGTCCTTC
CASSESVLAEDYEQSF
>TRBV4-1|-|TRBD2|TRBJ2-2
TGCGCCAGCAGCCAAGATGGGAGGGCGTGGACCGGGGAGCTGTTTTTT
CASSQDGRAWTGELFF
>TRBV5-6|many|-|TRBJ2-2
TGTGCCAGCAGCTTGTTAGGGGTCGACACCGGGGAGCTGTTTTTT
CASSLLGVDTGELFF
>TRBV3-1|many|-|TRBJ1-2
TGTGCCAGCAGCCGAACGAGGGGCAGGGACTATGGCTACACCTTC
CASSRTRGRDYGYTF
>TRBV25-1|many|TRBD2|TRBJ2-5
TGTGCCAGCAGTGATTCGGGGAGGGCCCTCGAGACCCAGTACTTC
CASSDSGRALETQYF
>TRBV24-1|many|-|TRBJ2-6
TGTGCCACCAGTGGCTCTGGGGCCAACGTCCTGACTTTC
CATSGSGANVLTF
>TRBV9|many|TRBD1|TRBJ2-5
TGTGCCAGCAGCGTTTCCAGGGGGCAATCGGGAGAGACCCAGTACTTC
CASSVSRGQSGETQYF
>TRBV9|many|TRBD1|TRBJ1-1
TGTGCCAGCAGCACGGACAGGGGTACTGAAGCTTTCTTT
CASSTDRGTEAFF
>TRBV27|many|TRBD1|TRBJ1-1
TGTGCCAGCAGTTTAGTTGGGACAGTGATTGAAGCTTTCTTT
CASSLVGTVIEAFF
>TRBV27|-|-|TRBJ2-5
TGTGCCAGCAGTTCGACTCTACAGGGTCTAGAGACCCAGTACTTC
CASSSTLQGLETQYF
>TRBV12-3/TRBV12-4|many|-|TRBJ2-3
TGTGCCAGCAGTTTATACTACACAGATACGCAGTATTTT
CASSLYYTDTQYF
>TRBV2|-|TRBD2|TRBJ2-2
TGTGCCAGCAGTGCATCTAGCGGGGTCACCGGGGAGCTGTTTTTT
CASSASSGVTGELFF
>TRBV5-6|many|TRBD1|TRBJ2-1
TGTGCCAGCAGCCCCCGGGACAGGTCCTACAATGAGCAGTTCTTC
CASSPRDRSYNEQFF
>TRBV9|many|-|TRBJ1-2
TGTGCCAGCAGCGTAGGGCACAGGGACGTGGCCGGCTACACCTTC
CASSVGHRDVAGYTF
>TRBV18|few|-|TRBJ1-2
TGTGCCAGCTCACCTACAGGATATGGCTACACCTTC
CASSPTGYGYTF
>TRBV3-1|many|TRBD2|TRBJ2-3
TGTGCCAGCAGCCACTATAGCGGGGGGGCTCAAGTAGATACGCAGTATTTT
CASSHYSGGAQVDTQYF
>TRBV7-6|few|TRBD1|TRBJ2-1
TGTGCCAGCGGACAGGGTCCCTACAATGAGCAGTTCTTC
CASGQGPYNEQFF
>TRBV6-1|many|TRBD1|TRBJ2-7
TGTGCCAGCAGTGACGGACAGGGTTACGAGCAGTACTTC
CASSDGQGYEQYF
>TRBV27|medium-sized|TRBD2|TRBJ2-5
TGTGCCAGCAGCGGAATAGCGGGGATTGAAGAGACCCAGTACTTC
CASSGIAGIEETQYF
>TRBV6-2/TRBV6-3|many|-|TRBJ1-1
TGTGCCAGCAGACACCCCGGCCTGAACACTGAAGCTTTCTTT
CASRHPGLNTEAFF
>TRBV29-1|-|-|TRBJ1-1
TGCAGCGATAGACAGCCCCCAATGAACACTGAAGCTTTCTTT
CSDRQPPMNTEAFF
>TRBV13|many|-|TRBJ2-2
TGTGCCAGCAGCCCTTGGGGGGCAGGCAACACCGGGGAGCTGTTTTTT
CASSPWGAGNTGELFF
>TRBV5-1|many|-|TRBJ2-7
TGCGCCAGCAGTCTATCCCCAGGGTGGTCCTACGAGCAGTACTTC
CASSLSPGWSYEQYF
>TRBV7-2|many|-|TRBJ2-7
TGTGCCAGCAGCTTCACAGGTTACGAGCAGTACTTC
CASSFTGYEQYF
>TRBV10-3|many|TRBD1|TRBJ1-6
TGTGCCATCAGTTCCTCAGGGGGTAATTCACCCCTCCACTTT
CAISSSGGNSPLHF
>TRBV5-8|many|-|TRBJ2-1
TGTGCCAGCAGGCCGCGGGCTCGGTGGTACAATGAGCAGTTCTTC
CASRPRARWYNEQFF
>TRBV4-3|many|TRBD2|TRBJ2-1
TGCGCCAGCAGCCAACTAAACGGGGGGACCTATGAGCAGTTCTTC
CASSQLNGGTYEQFF
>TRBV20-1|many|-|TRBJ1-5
TGCAGTGCTCTGAACACTTATCAGCCCCAGCATTTT
CSALNTYQPQHF
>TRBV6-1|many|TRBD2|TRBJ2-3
TGTGCCAGCAGGGGACTAGCGGGAGCTAGCACAGATACGCAGTATTTT
CASRGLAGASTDTQYF
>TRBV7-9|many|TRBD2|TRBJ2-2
TGTGCCAGCAGCTTCGGACTAGCGGGAGGGAACACCGGGGAGCTGTTTTTT
CASSFGLAGGNTGELFF
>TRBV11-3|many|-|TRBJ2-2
TGTGCCAGCAGCGGTGGGACCGGGGAGCTGTTTTTT
CASSGGTGELFF
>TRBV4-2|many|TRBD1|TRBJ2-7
TGTGCCAGCAGTCGGGACAGGGAGAGCTACGAGCAGTACTTC
CASSRDRESYEQYF
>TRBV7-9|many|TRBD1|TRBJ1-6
TGTGCCAGCAGCTTAGAAGTTGGGACAGCTAATTCACCCCTCCACTTT
CASSLEVGTANSPLHF
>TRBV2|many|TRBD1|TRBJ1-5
TGTGCCAGCAGTGAGGTCTGGCACAGGGGACTTTTCCTCCGCAATCAGCCCCAGCATTTT
CASSEVWHRGLFLRNQPQHF
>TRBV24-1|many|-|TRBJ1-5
TGTGCCACCAGTGGACAGCCCAATCAGCCCCAGCATTTT
CATSGQPNQPQHF
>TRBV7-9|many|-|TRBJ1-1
TGTGCCAGCAGCCCCGGACGGGGCCGTGAAGCTTTCTTT
CASSPGRGREAFF